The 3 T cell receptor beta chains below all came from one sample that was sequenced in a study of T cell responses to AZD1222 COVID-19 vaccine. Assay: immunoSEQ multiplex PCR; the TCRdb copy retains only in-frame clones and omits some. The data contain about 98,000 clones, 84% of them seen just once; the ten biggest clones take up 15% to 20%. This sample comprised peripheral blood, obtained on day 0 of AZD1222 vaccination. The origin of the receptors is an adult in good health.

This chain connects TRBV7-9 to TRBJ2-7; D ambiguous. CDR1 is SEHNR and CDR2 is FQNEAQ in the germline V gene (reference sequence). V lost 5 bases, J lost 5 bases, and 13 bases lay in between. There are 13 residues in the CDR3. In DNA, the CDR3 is TGTGCCAGCAGCGAATTGTTGGGGAACGAGCAGTACTTC. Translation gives CASSELLGNEQYF.

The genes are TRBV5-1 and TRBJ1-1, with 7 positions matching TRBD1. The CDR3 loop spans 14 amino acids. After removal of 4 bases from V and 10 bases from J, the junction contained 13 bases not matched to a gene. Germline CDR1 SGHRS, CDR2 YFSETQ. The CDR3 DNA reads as TGCGCCAGCAGCACCGGGACAGCCGGCCAGGGAGCTTTCTTT. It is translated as CASSTGTAGQGAFF.

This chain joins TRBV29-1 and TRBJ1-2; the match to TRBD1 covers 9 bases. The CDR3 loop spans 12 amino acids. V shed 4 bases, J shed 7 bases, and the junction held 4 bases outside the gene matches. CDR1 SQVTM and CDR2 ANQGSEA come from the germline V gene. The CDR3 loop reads CSVGDREFGYTF. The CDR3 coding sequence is TGCAGCGTTGGGGACAGGGAGTTTGGCTACACCTTC.